This TCR beta chain is drawn from a study of T cell responses to AZD1222 COVID-19 vaccine. Study conclusions and caveats: Once two AZD1222 doses were given, Spike-specific TCR breadth and depth went up.

Remarks on this clone: Its antigen is currently unknown.

CDR3 length: 14 residues. The ends were cut back, 2 bases at V and 7 bases at J, with 11 bases in the middle. Germline V gene lookup returns CDR1 KGHDR and CDR2 SFDVKD. The repertoire was sequenced with immunoSEQ multiplex PCR; TCRdb's copy has only in-frame clones and lacks some. The sample gives some 100,000 clones, about 85% of which show up once; about 1.8% is in the top ten. This receptor was obtained from an adult in good health. The chain carries TRBV24-1 and TRBJ2-1, with no clear D. The sequenced sample was peripheral blood, obtained on day 0 of AZD1222 vaccination. The CDR3, as DNA: TGTGCCACCAGTGATTGGTTCGAAGGGAATGAGCAGTTCTTC. Translated: CATSDWFEGNEQFF.